This T cell receptor beta chain comes out of a study of glioma-infiltrating T cells. Using RNA template, CDR3s of TCR alpha and beta were amplified with iRepertoire arm-PCR. For one-step reverse transcription and amplification, 100-400 ng of tissue mRNA or PBMC total RNA was used. TCRdb analysed the multiplex PCR reads with MiXCR anew, one entry per CDR3 protein. The sample consists of approximately 100,000 distinct CDR3 sequences, around 30% of them appearing once. Points from the study as a whole: Non-neoplastic patients had below-expected tissue-blood divergence, while all gliomas exceeded expectation.

This clonotype was recorded many times. The antigen is not known. The CDR3 length is 16 residues. Germline V lookup: CDR1 KGHSH, CDR2 LQKENI. The V gene lost 0 bases and the J gene lost 6 bases, with 18 bases spanning the gap. Sequencing used glioma tissue, nonneoplastic brain tissue, or PBMCs (not recorded which). The source of this sequence is a human donor with low-grade glioma or glioblastoma, undergoing nonglioma brain surgery, or in good health (not recorded which). J is TRBJ2-7 and V is TRBV18; D may correspond to TRBD1 or TRBD2 (5 bases each). DNA of the CDR3: TGTGCCAGCTCACCACCCCGGGGCCACACTCAAGGCGAGCAGTACTTC. Translated: CASSPPRGHTQGEQYF.